The 10 T cell receptor beta chains presented below share a single source sample, sequenced in a study of cytomegalovirus exposure and HLA in healthy donors. Using immunoSEQ multiplex PCR, the repertoire was profiled, and TCRdb retains in-frame clones only, with some absent. The repertoire holds over 85,000 clones, with about four fifths as singletons. The material sequenced was PBMCs. All receptors come from a woman between 18 and 30 years old in good health and CMV-seropositive.

This clone showed up just once. V and J are TRBV14 and TRBJ1-1, with TRBD1 as a possible D gene (6 bases). This CDR3 region has 18 residues. V lost 0 bases and J lost 4, with 21 bases in between. Per the germline V gene, CDR1 is SGHDN and CDR2 is FVKESK. CDR3 protein: CASSQDLGGPLYLTEAFF. In DNA, the CDR3 is TGTGCCAGCAGCCAAGATCTCGGGGGGCCGTTATATCTCACTGAAGCTTTCTTT.

This clone was seen more than once but under ten times. The rearrangement joins TRBV4-1 to TRBJ1-1, with D perhaps TRBD1 (6 bases). The CDR3 extends over 15 amino acids. Germline assignment: CDR1 MGHRA and CDR2 YSYEKL. Trimming pared 0 bases from V and 4 bases from J, leaving 12 bases between. For the CDR3, the DNA is TGCGCCAGCAGCCAAGATAGGGGGGGCGGCACTGAAGCTTTCTTT. Its translation is CASSQDRGGGTEAFF.

The V gene is TRBV5-1, the J gene TRBJ2-3, with a tentative D call TRBD2 (5 bases). This CDR3 is built from 14 residues. Trimming shortened V by 0 bases and J by 5 bases, and 10 bases separated the two germline ends. Per germline, CDR1 SGHRS and CDR2 YFSETQ. The chain's CDR3 is CASSLEASRDTQYF. CDR3 DNA: TGCGCCAGCAGCTTGGAGGCTAGCCGAGATACGCAGTATTTT.

This clone was found a few times. The chain couples TRBV2 to TRBJ1-2, with 7 bases fitting TRBD1. CDR1 and CDR2 (germline): SNHLY, FYNNEI. This CDR3 is 12 amino acids long. V was clipped by 11 bases and J by 5 bases; unmatched bases: 8. The CDR3 nucleotides are TGTGCCGACCGCCTGGGACAGTATGGCTACACCTTC. Translation gives CADRLGQYGYTF.

The chain combines TRBV25-1 with TRBJ2-1, with TRBD2 matching over 11 bases. J lost 5 bases, V lost 5 bases, and 14 bases had no gene match. The CDR3 totals 18 residues. CDR1 and CDR2 (germline): MGHDK, SYGVNS. CDR3 amino acids: CASSPLGASGGWDNEQFF. CDR3 DNA: TGTGCCAGCAGTCCACTGGGGGCTAGCGGGGGGTGGGACAATGAGCAGTTCTTC.

This clone has only a few counts. The chain joins TRBV28 to TRBJ1-5; possibly TRBD1 for D (6 bases). CDR1 and CDR2 from the germline V gene are MDHEN and SYDVKM. Deletions cut 6 bases from V and 7 bases from J, with 19 bases between. The CDR3 contains 15 residues. In DNA form, the CDR3 reads TGTGCCAGCAGGAGGGGGGGTCGAGGGGAACAGCCCCAGCATTTT. Translated: CASRRGGRGEQPQHF.

The gene calls are TRBV6-5 and TRBJ1-2, with 9 bases aligning to TRBD1. The CDR3 is 15 amino acids. J lost 5 bases, V lost 3 bases, and 7 bases had no gene match. The germline CDR1 and CDR2 sequences are MNHEY and SVGAGI. CDR3 loop: CASSYSDDRGYGYTF. CDR3 DNA: TGTGCCAGCAGTTATTCCGACGACAGGGGGTATGGCTACACCTTC.

This clone was observed once. V is TRBV30 and J is TRBJ2-4; tentatively, D is TRBD1 (5 bases). V gave up 5 bases and J gave up 8 bases, with 16 bases separating them. The CDR3 is made up of 13 amino acids. The germline V gene encodes CDR1 GTSNPN and CDR2 SVGIG (reference sequence). The DNA of the CDR3 is TGTGCCTGGGCGACTCTTTGGGGCGACATTCAGTACTTC. It specifies CAWATLWGDIQYF. The complete variable domain, with remaining parts taken from reference TRBV30 and TRBJ2-4, reads SQTIHQWPATLVQPVGSPLSLECTVEGTSNPNLYWYRQAAGRGLQLLFYSVGIGQISSEVPQNLSASRPQDRQFILSSKKLLLSDSGFYLCAWATLWGDIQYFGAGTRLSVL.

The chain carries TRBV28 and TRBJ1-5; D call uncertain. V was pared by 5 bases and J by 4 bases, with 3 bases between. Germline CDR1 reads MDHEN; CDR2 reads SYDVKM. The CDR3 length is 11 residues. CDR3 DNA: TGTGCCAGCAGTCTTAATCAGCCCCAGCATTTT. It specifies CASSLNQPQHF.

This clone has only one observation. The chain links TRBV5-6 to TRBJ2-7; D ambiguous. Germline V gene lookup returns CDR1 SGHDT and CDR2 YYEEEE. The CDR3 is 13 amino acids. Between the trimmed V and J ends, which lost 4 bases and 4 bases, there was a span of 12 bases. CDR3: CASSTNNKYEQYF. For the CDR3, the DNA is TGTGCCAGCAGCACGAACAATAAGTACGAGCAGTACTTC.